The rows below give T cell receptor beta chains drawn from one sample of a study of blood T cell repertoires in COVID-19. Only in-frame clones appear in the TCRdb table, and some are missing; sequencing was by immunoSEQ multiplex PCR. The table has about 200,000 clones, more than 75% seen once. The sequenced material came from peripheral blood. These receptors were collected from a woman at least 80 years old with COVID-19, enrolled during active disease. The CDR3 runs from the conserved cysteine through the conserved F or W. A D gene is named only where the DNA matches it firmly. The size field is filled for only some rows; it gives once, few, many or a size class.

CDR3aa,CDR3nt,abundance,len,d_gene,j_gene,v_gene
CASSQDSNTGELFF,TGTGCCAGCAGCCAGGACTCGAACACCGGGGAGCTGTTTTTT,-,14,-,TRBJ2-2,TRBV7-2
CASSSGLAGGGEQYF,TGTGCCAGCAGCTCGGGACTAGCGGGAGGAGGCGAGCAGTACTTC,-,15,TRBD2,TRBJ2-7,TRBV7-6
CASSKVRNTEAFF,TGTGCCAGCAGTAAAGTGAGGAACACTGAAGCTTTCTTT,-,13,-,TRBJ1-1,TRBV6-2/TRBV6-3
CASSPMARGTAYTEAFF,TGTGCCAGCTCACCGATGGCCCGTGGGACAGCCTACACTGAAGCTTTCTTT,few,17,TRBD1,TRBJ1-1,TRBV18
CASSVGKGASTF,-,-,12,-,TRBJ1-2,TRBV9
CASSFLGQKRFGETQYF,TGTGCCAGCAGCTTCCTGGGACAGAAGCGTTTCGGGGAGACCCAGTACTTC,-,17,TRBD1,TRBJ2-5,TRBV5-6
CASRRQGAQNYGYTF,TGTGCCAGCAGGAGACAGGGGGCGCAGAACTATGGCTACACCTTC,-,15,TRBD1,TRBJ1-2,TRBV5-6
CATSDPTGSKPGELFF,TGTGCCACCAGTGACCCCACGGGGTCGAAGCCTGGCGAGCTGTTTTTT,-,16,-,TRBJ2-2,TRBV24-1
CASSVQGAEDGYTF,TGCGCCAGCAGCGTACAGGGGGCCGAGGATGGCTACACCTTC,-,14,TRBD1,TRBJ1-2,TRBV5-1
CASSAARDYGYTF,TGTGCCAGCAGTGCTGCCAGGGACTATGGCTACACCTTC,-,13,-,TRBJ1-2,TRBV2
CASSQDRGGNQPQHF,TGTGCCAGCTCGCAAGACAGGGGAGGCAATCAGCCCCAGCATTTT,-,15,TRBD1,TRBJ1-5,TRBV18
CASHQAGITDTQYF,TGTGCCAGCCATCAAGCGGGGATCACAGATACGCAGTATTTT,-,14,TRBD2,TRBJ2-3,TRBV6-5
CASSLRQDNQPQHF,TGTGCCAGCAGCTTGAGACAAGACAATCAGCCCCAGCATTTT,few,14,-,TRBJ1-5,TRBV5-5
CASSQEGTGGLRQYF,TGTGCCAGCAGCCAAGAAGGGACAGGGGGACTGAGGCAGTACTTC,once,15,TRBD1,TRBJ2-7,TRBV4-2
CASRDPRGTNYGYTF,TGTGCCAGTAGAGATCCCAGGGGAACTAACTATGGCTACACCTTC,-,15,-,TRBJ1-2,TRBV19
CASREAAPQDGYTF,TGTGCCAGCAGGGAGGCGGCGCCGCAGGATGGCTACACCTTC,-,14,-,TRBJ1-2,TRBV6-5
CASSLVAGGREKLFF,TGCGCCAGCAGCTTGGTGGCAGGGGGAAGGGAAAAACTGTTTTTT,few,15,TRBD1,TRBJ1-4,TRBV5-1
CASSQAAGANTDTQYF,TGTGCCAGCAGCCAAGCAGCGGGGGCCAACACAGATACGCAGTATTTT,-,16,TRBD2,TRBJ2-3,TRBV4-2
CASSPGGVYGYTF,TGTGCCAGCAGCCCTGGCGGGGTCTATGGCTACACCTTC,few,13,-,TRBJ1-2,TRBV7-2
CASSGPTGINTGELFF,TGTGCCAGCAGTGGGCCGACAGGGATTAACACCGGGGAGCTGTTTTTT,-,16,TRBD1,TRBJ2-2,TRBV6-1
CATSNLAGGEGQQYF,TGTGCCACCAGCAACTTAGCGGGAGGGGAGGGGCAGCAGTACTTC,-,15,TRBD2,TRBJ2-7,TRBV15
CASSVRRIDSPLHF,TGTGCCAGCAGTGTGCGGAGGATTGATTCACCCCTCCACTTT,-,14,-,TRBJ1-6,TRBV2
CASSPGHNSPLHF,TGTGCCAGCAGCCCAGGGCATAATTCACCCCTCCACTTT,-,13,-,TRBJ1-6,TRBV6-5
CASSAYTGDFNYGYTF,TGTGCCAGCAGTGCCTATACAGGGGATTTTAACTATGGCTACACCTTC,-,16,TRBD1,TRBJ1-2,TRBV6-1
CASSPGQGPSGANVLTF,TGTGCCAGCTCACCAGGGCAGGGGCCGTCTGGGGCCAACGTCCTGACTTTC,-,17,-,TRBJ2-6,TRBV18
CASSPAGGVQYF,TGTGCCAGCTCACCCGCGGGAGGGGTGCAGTACTTC,-,12,TRBD2,TRBJ2-7,TRBV18
CASGGLAAQAFF,TGTGCCAGCGGCGGTCTGGCAGCTCAAGCTTTCTTT,-,12,-,TRBJ1-1,TRBV28
CASSPGTGPNGYTF,TGTGCCAGCTCGCCCGGGACAGGTCCCAATGGCTACACCTTC,-,14,TRBD1,TRBJ1-2,TRBV18
CASSQSGYEQYF,TGTGCCAGCAGCCAATCCGGCTACGAGCAGTACTTC,-,12,-,TRBJ2-7,TRBV16
CASSLLGGTDEQYF,TGTGCCAGCAGCTTATTGGGCGGGACTGACGAGCAGTACTTC,once,14,-,TRBJ2-7,TRBV7-9
CASSLRGGVGGELFF,TGTGCCAGCAGCTTACGAGGGGGCGTTGGCGGGGAGCTGTTTTTT,-,15,TRBD1,TRBJ2-2,TRBV11-1
CASRSGAVETQYF,TGTGCCAGCAGGTCAGGGGCTGTAGAGACCCAGTACTTC,-,13,-,TRBJ2-5,TRBV7-9
CASSLTGGSDGYTF,TGTGCCAGCAGTCTTACAGGGGGCAGCGATGGCTACACCTTC,-,14,TRBD1,TRBJ1-2,TRBV28
CAWREAADEKLFF,TGTGCCTGGAGAGAAGCCGCGGATGAAAAACTGTTTTTT,-,13,-,TRBJ1-4,TRBV30
CAWNNRGEQYF,TGTGCCTGGAATAATAGGGGCGAGCAGTACTTC,-,11,-,TRBJ2-7,TRBV30
CASSSKQGGDNSPLHF,TGTGCCAGCAGCTCGAAACAGGGTGGAGATAATTCACCCCTCCACTTT,few,16,-,TRBJ1-6,TRBV7-9
CASSRGNQETQYF,TGCGCCAGCAGCCGGGGGAACCAAGAGACCCAGTACTTC,-,13,-,TRBJ2-5,TRBV5-1
CASSMAGPSGANVLTF,TGTGCCAGTAGTATGGCAGGCCCCTCTGGGGCCAACGTCCTGACTTTC,-,16,-,TRBJ2-6,TRBV19
CASRAWGGGSTEAFF,TGTGCCAGCAGGGCATGGGGGGGAGGTTCGACTGAAGCTTTCTTT,-,15,-,TRBJ1-1,TRBV2